The 16 T cell receptor beta chains listed next were all sequenced from one sample in a study of blood T cell repertoires in COVID-19. TCRdb's copy holds only in-frame clones and misses some; the assay was immunoSEQ multiplex PCR. This table holds 400,000 to 550,000 clones, roughly 85% found once. Source material: PBMCs or T cells enriched from blood (not recorded which). These TCRs come from a woman under 30 with acute COVID-19.

This chain connects TRBV5-6 to TRBJ2-1; D possibly corresponds to TRBD2 (5 bases). Between the trimmed V and J ends, which lost 5 bases and 3 bases, there was a span of 12 bases. CDR3 length: 14 residues. From germline, CDR1 is SGHDT and CDR2 YYEEEE. The CDR3 region is CASRKDGNYNEQFF. The CDR3 DNA reads TGTGCCAGCAGAAAGGACGGGAACTACAATGAGCAGTTCTTC. The full variable domain, with the rest looked up from reference TRBV5-6 and TRBJ2-1, is DAGVTQSPTHLIKTRGQQVTLRCSPKSGHDTVSWYQQALGQGPQFIFQYYEEEERQRGNFPDRFSGHQFPNYSSELNVNALLLGDSALYLCASRKDGNYNEQFFGPGTRLTVL.

The chain carries TRBV28 and TRBJ1-1, with D possibly matching TRBD1 (5 bases). The CDR3 covers 14 residues. CDR1 and CDR2 (germline): MDHEN, SYDVKM. The CDR3 bases are TGTGCATCCAGGGCGGCAGGGCCGAACACTGAAGCTTTCTTT. It codes for CASRAAGPNTEAFF.

V usage is TRBV29-1 and J usage is TRBJ1-2; 11 bases agree with TRBD1. V dropped 7 bases and J dropped 2; count of bases not matched to a gene: 3. Per the germline V gene, CDR1 is SQVTM and CDR2 is ANQGSEA. The CDR3 is 13 amino acids. CDR3 region: CSAGQGANYGYTF. In DNA, the CDR3 is TGCAGCGCCGGACAGGGGGCAAACTATGGCTACACCTTC. The whole variable domain, filled in from reference TRBV29-1 and TRBJ1-2, reads SAVISQKPSRDICQRGTSLTIQCQVDSQVTMMFWYRQQPGQSLTLIATANQGSEATYESGFVIDKFPISRPNLTFSTLTVSNMSPEDSSIYLCSAGQGANYGYTFGSGTRLTVV.

This clone has only one observation. The chain combines TRBV2 with TRBJ2-2; TRBD1 aligns across 8 bases. V gave up 3 bases and J gave up 7 bases; unmatched junction bases: 7. The CDR3 is 15 residues long. Germline CDR1 and CDR2: SNHLY and FYNNEI. The CDR3 DNA reads as TGTGCCAGCAGTGACATGGGGACAGGTCACGGGGAGCTGTTTTTT. It is translated as CASSDMGTGHGELFF.

The rearrangement joins TRBV6-1 to TRBJ1-6, with D maybe TRBD1 (5 bases). Deletions cut 5 bases from V and 7 bases from J, with 15 bases between. The CDR3 loop spans 15 amino acids. Germline V gives CDR1 MNHNS, CDR2 SASEGT. The CDR3 loop is CASSSQDISNSPLHF. CDR3 sequence (DNA): TGTGCCAGCAGTTCCCAGGACATCTCGAATTCACCCCTCCACTTT.

This chain links TRBV6-5 with TRBJ1-1; 8 bases agree with TRBD1. The CDR3 extends over 14 amino acids. J gave up 1 base and V 7 bases, and 5 bases lay outside the gene matches. CDR1 is MNHEY and CDR2 is SVGAGI in the germline V gene. CDR3 region: CASTVTGANTEAFF. The CDR3 DNA follows: TGTGCCAGCACCGTGACAGGGGCGAACACTGAAGCTTTCTTT.

The chain has TRBV29-1 and TRBJ1-2; maybe TRBD1 (5 bases). The CDR3 extends over 12 amino acids. Trimming stripped 5 bases from V and 4 bases from J, with 11 bases between. From germline, CDR1 is SQVTM and CDR2 ANQGSEA. CDR3 bases: TGCAGCGTTCCCGGGGGAAGCTATGGCTACACCTTC. Translating gives CSVPGGSYGYTF.

A single count supports this clone. The DNA for the CDR3 is TGTGCCAGCTCACCTTATAGGACAGGGGTGATCAACTATGGCTACACCTTC. It specifies CASSPYRTGVINYGYTF. The V and J genes are TRBV18 and TRBJ1-2; TRBD1 agrees at 9 bases. CDR3 size: 17 residues. The germline gives CDR1 KGHSH, CDR2 LQKENI. Trimming took 3 bases from V and 2 from J; bases not matched to a gene: 10.

The J gene is TRBJ2-7, the V gene TRBV5-1, with 8 bases aligning to TRBD2. Germline trimming cut 4 bases from V and 3 bases from J; bases unmatched to any gene: 12. From germline, CDR1 is SGHRS and CDR2 YFSETQ. The CDR3 is made up of 16 amino acids. This CDR3 reads CASSPAWGGGHYEQYF. Written as DNA, the CDR3 is TGCGCCAGCAGCCCGGCGTGGGGCGGGGGGCACTACGAGCAGTACTTC.

This chain links TRBV19 with TRBJ2-3, with 8 bases that match TRBD2. J was trimmed by 6 bases and V by 3 bases; bases with no gene match: 5. The CDR3 length is 14 residues. Germline V gene sequence: CDR1 LNHDA, CDR2 SQIVND (reference sequence). This CDR3 is CASSMTSAMDTQYF. The CDR3 nucleotides are TGTGCCAGTAGTATGACTAGCGCAATGGATACGCAGTATTTT.

The J gene is TRBJ1-3, the V gene TRBV7-2, with D tentatively TRBD1 (6 bases). Germline V gene data show CDR1 as SGHTA and CDR2 as FQGNSA. This CDR3 contains 17 residues. V shed 1 base and J shed 0 bases, with 13 bases lying between them. The CDR3 DNA reads TGTGCCAGCAGCTTAGGGGGAACAGGGTTCTCTGGAAACACCATATATTTT. Its translation is CASSLGGTGFSGNTIYF.

The rearrangement links TRBV12-5 to TRBJ2-7; 12 positions agree with TRBD2. The CDR3 contains 16 residues. The V gene's germline CDR1 is LGHNT and CDR2 FRNRAP. The ends lost 1 base at V and 4 bases at J; junction bases unmatched: 5. As DNA, the CDR3 is TGTGCTAGTGGTTTGGGACTAGCGGGGGTCACTTACGAGCAGTACTTC. Its protein is CASGLGLAGVTYEQYF. Based on the CDR3 plus reference TRBV12-5 and TRBJ2-7, the full variable domain is DARVTQTPRHKVTEMGQEVTMRCQPILGHNTVFWYRQTMMQGLELLAYFRNRAPLDDSGMPKDRFSAEMPDATLATLKIQPSEPRDSAVYFCASGLGLAGVTYEQYFGPGTRLTVT.

The chain links TRBV5-4 to TRBJ2-2; 9 bases line up with TRBD1. This CDR3 is 17 amino acids long. With V trimmed by 3 bases and J by 5 bases, 11 bases remained unmatched. Germline loops: CDR1 SGHNT, CDR2 YYREEE (reference sequence). The chain's CDR3 is CASSWWVTGGGTGELFF. For the CDR3, the DNA is TGTGCCAGCAGCTGGTGGGTCACAGGGGGCGGTACCGGGGAGCTGTTTTTT.

The chain carries TRBV11-2 and TRBJ2-7, with TRBD2 matching 8 bases. After removal of 3 bases from V and 2 bases from J, the junction contained 9 bases not matched to a gene. The germline gives CDR1 SGHAT, CDR2 FQNNGV. The CDR3 runs 16 residues. CDR3 DNA sequence: TGTGCCAGCAGCTTCCCCTCGCGGGGGGTTCCCTACGAGCAGTACTTC. Encoded protein: CASSFPSRGVPYEQYF. Based on the CDR3 plus reference TRBV11-2 and TRBJ2-7, the full variable domain is EAGVAQSPRYKIIEKRQSVAFWCNPISGHATLYWYQQILGQGPKLLIQFQNNGVVDDSQLPKDRFSAERLKGVDSTLKIQPAKLEDSAVYLCASSFPSRGVPYEQYFGPGTRLTVT.

This sequence joins TRBV27 and TRBJ2-7; D possibly corresponds to TRBD2 (5 bases). From germline, CDR1 is MNHEY and CDR2 SMNVEV (reference sequence). Trimming removed 5 bases from V and 3 bases from J, with 29 bases in between. The CDR3 totals 19 residues. The CDR3 loop reads CASSPLAGRTPSSVYEQYF. The CDR3 DNA sequence: TGTGCCAGCAGTCCCCTCGCGGGTAGAACCCCTAGTTCAGTCTACGAGCAGTACTTC.

The J gene is TRBJ2-7, the V gene TRBV7-2; a possible D gene is TRBD2 (6 bases). Germline V gives CDR1 SGHTA, CDR2 FQGNSA. The ends were cut back, 3 bases at V and 1 base at J, with 7 bases in the middle. The CDR3 contains 13 residues. The CDR3 protein is CASSFGGSYEQYF. The DNA for the CDR3 is TGTGCCAGCAGCTTCGGGGGTTCCTACGAGCAGTACTTC.